Listed below are T cell receptor beta chains from one sample, sequenced in a study of blood T cells in healthy people across ages. TCRdb redid the calling of the 5' RACE reads with MiXCR, one entry per CDR3 protein. The table records 920,000 or so distinct CDR3 sequences, 40% to 55% of them present only once. Sequencing was performed on blood. Source of these receptors: a woman aged 60-70 years in good health. The CDR3 runs from the conserved cysteine through the conserved F or W. The D gene is left open where the match is weak. The size field is filled for only some rows; it gives once, few, many or a size class.

clone_size: -; j_call: TRBJ2-7; v_call: TRBV5-6; d_call: -; cdr3_aa: CASSGPDIEQYF; cdr3_nt: TGTGCCAGCTCGGGCCCGGATATTGAGCAGTACTTC
clone_size: -; j_call: TRBJ2-5; v_call: TRBV27; d_call: -; cdr3_aa: CASRRTDYNEQYF; cdr3_nt: TGTGCCAGCAGGCGGACTGACTACAATGAGCAGTACTTC
clone_size: few; j_call: TRBJ2-1; v_call: TRBV27; d_call: -; cdr3_aa: CASSLGQVAAQEQFF; cdr3_nt: TGTGCCAGCAGTTTGGGCCAGGTGGCGGCCCAGGAGCAGTTCTTC
clone_size: -; j_call: TRBJ2-7; v_call: TRBV7-7; d_call: -; cdr3_aa: CASSLDGGASSYEQYF; cdr3_nt: TGTGCCAGCAGCTTAGATGGCGGAGCTAGCTCCTACGAGCAGTACTTC
clone_size: many; j_call: TRBJ2-1; v_call: TRBV12-3/TRBV12-4; d_call: -; cdr3_aa: CASSPTLGRSGYNEQFF; cdr3_nt: TGTGCCAGCAGTCCCACGTTAGGGCGCAGTGGCTACAATGAGCAGTTCTTC
clone_size: few; j_call: TRBJ2-3; v_call: TRBV6-5; d_call: -; cdr3_aa: CASSKTSADTQYF; cdr3_nt: TGTGCCAGCAGCAAGACTAGTGCTGATACGCAGTATTTT
clone_size: -; j_call: TRBJ2-7; v_call: TRBV2; d_call: TRBD2; cdr3_aa: CASSGGTSVNKQYF; cdr3_nt: TGTGCCAGCAGTGGTGGGACTAGCGTAAACAAGCAGTACTTC
clone_size: -; j_call: TRBJ2-7; v_call: TRBV3-1; d_call: TRBD1; cdr3_aa: CVSSYTDRGGEQYF; cdr3_nt: TGTGTCAGCAGCTACACGGACAGGGGGGGTGAGCAGTACTTC
clone_size: few; j_call: TRBJ2-1; v_call: TRBV20-1; d_call: TRBD2; cdr3_aa: CSARVLAGNEQFF; cdr3_nt: TGCAGTGCTAGAGTCTTAGCGGGAAATGAGCAGTTCTTC
clone_size: -; j_call: TRBJ1-2; v_call: TRBV6-6; d_call: TRBD1; cdr3_aa: CAITRGDRGYSYGYTF; cdr3_nt: TGTGCCATCACCAGAGGGGACAGGGGCTACAGCTATGGCTACACCTTC
clone_size: few; j_call: TRBJ2-1; v_call: TRBV11-1; d_call: TRBD2; cdr3_aa: CASSTRLAGVGEQFF; cdr3_nt: TGTGCCAGCAGCACCCGACTAGCGGGAGTAGGTGAGCAGTTCTTC
clone_size: -; j_call: TRBJ2-1; v_call: TRBV5-5; d_call: TRBD2; cdr3_aa: CASSPISGRRSNEQFF; cdr3_nt: TGTGCCAGCAGCCCCATTAGCGGGAGGCGAAGCAATGAGCAGTTCTTC
clone_size: -; j_call: TRBJ1-5; v_call: TRBV3-1; d_call: -; cdr3_aa: CASSQDLGMGQPQHF; cdr3_nt: TGTGCCAGCAGCCAAGATCTCGGCATGGGGCAGCCCCAGCATTTT
clone_size: few; j_call: TRBJ2-5; v_call: TRBV5-1; d_call: -; cdr3_aa: CASSVAGAWQETQYF; cdr3_nt: TGCGCCAGCAGCGTGGCAGGGGCTTGGCAAGAGACCCAGTACTTC
clone_size: -; j_call: TRBJ2-7; v_call: TRBV28; d_call: -; cdr3_aa: CASRKGRILGKYF; cdr3_nt: TGTGCCAGCAGGAAGGGGCGAATACTAGGGAAGTACTTC
clone_size: -; j_call: TRBJ2-7; v_call: TRBV6-5; d_call: -; cdr3_aa: CASRLVLGSYEQYF; cdr3_nt: TGTGCCAGCAGATTAGTATTGGGTAGCTACGAGCAGTACTTC
clone_size: -; j_call: TRBJ2-5; v_call: TRBV25-1; d_call: -; cdr3_aa: CASMAGAETQYF; cdr3_nt: TGTGCCAGCATGGCAGGGGCAGAGACCCAGTACTTC
clone_size: -; j_call: TRBJ2-5; v_call: TRBV13; d_call: -; cdr3_aa: CASSPRGVFEETQYF; cdr3_nt: TGTGCCAGCAGCCCTCGGGGAGTATTCGAAGAGACCCAGTACTTC
clone_size: few; j_call: TRBJ2-3; v_call: TRBV11-2; d_call: TRBD2; cdr3_aa: CASSFPRLAGGLTDTQYF; cdr3_nt: TGTGCCAGCAGCTTTCCTCGCCTAGCGGGAGGCCTCACAGATACGCAGTATTTT
clone_size: -; j_call: TRBJ2-7; v_call: TRBV28; d_call: -; cdr3_aa: CAAINPQGISYEQYF; cdr3_nt: TGTGCCGCCATAAATCCCCAGGGGATCTCCTACGAGCAGTACTTC
clone_size: -; j_call: TRBJ2-7; v_call: TRBV12-3/TRBV12-4; d_call: -; cdr3_aa: CASGPSTYEQYF; cdr3_nt: TGTGCCTCAGGGCCGTCTACCTACGAGCAGTACTTC
clone_size: once; j_call: TRBJ2-5; v_call: TRBV12-3/TRBV12-4; d_call: -; cdr3_aa: CASTGARRFGTQYF; cdr3_nt: TGTGCCAGCACCGGCGCCCGGCGGTTTGGGACCCAGTACTTC
clone_size: -; j_call: TRBJ1-4; v_call: TRBV5-8; d_call: -; cdr3_aa: CASQDGISEEKLFF; cdr3_nt: TGTGCCTCTCAGGATGGGATCTCGGAGGAAAAACTGTTTTTT
clone_size: -; j_call: TRBJ1-5; v_call: TRBV28; d_call: TRBD1; cdr3_aa: CASSLRDRQTKGNQPQHF; cdr3_nt: TGTGCCAGCAGTCTCCGGGACAGACAGACTAAAGGGAATCAGCCCCAGCATTTT
clone_size: few; j_call: TRBJ2-3; v_call: TRBV7-6; d_call: -; cdr3_aa: CASSLIYDTQYF; cdr3_nt: TGTGCCAGCAGCCTCATTTACGATACGCAGTATTTT
clone_size: -; j_call: TRBJ1-6; v_call: TRBV6-5; d_call: TRBD1; cdr3_aa: CASRRQGNNSPLHF; cdr3_nt: TGTGCCAGCAGAAGACAGGGAAATAATTCACCCCTCCACTTT
clone_size: few; j_call: TRBJ2-5; v_call: TRBV6-6; d_call: TRBD2; cdr3_aa: CASNPEAGVQETQYF; cdr3_nt: TGTGCCAGCAATCCGGAAGCGGGAGTACAAGAGACCCAGTACTTC
clone_size: few; j_call: TRBJ2-7; v_call: TRBV12-3/TRBV12-4; d_call: -; cdr3_aa: CASSAGISPHEQYF; cdr3_nt: TGTGCCAGCAGTGCAGGGATTTCTCCCCACGAGCAGTACTTC
clone_size: -; j_call: TRBJ2-3; v_call: TRBV11-2; d_call: TRBD1; cdr3_aa: CASSFGTAVTDTQYF; cdr3_nt: TGTGCCAGCAGCTTCGGGACAGCAGTCACAGATACGCAGTATTTT
clone_size: -; j_call: TRBJ1-5; v_call: TRBV6-1; d_call: -; cdr3_aa: CASSGRTNNQPQHF; cdr3_nt: TGTGCCAGCTCCGGACGGACAAACAATCAGCCCCAGCATTTT
clone_size: once; j_call: TRBJ1-1; v_call: TRBV20-1; d_call: TRBD1; cdr3_aa: CSASRQGGLHTEAFF; cdr3_nt: TGCAGTGCCTCCCGACAGGGGGGATTACACACTGAAGCTTTCTTT
clone_size: -; j_call: TRBJ2-5; v_call: TRBV28; d_call: -; cdr3_aa: CASSFGQNIQETQYF; cdr3_nt: TGTGCCAGCAGTTTTGGGCAGAACATACAAGAGACCCAGTACTTC
clone_size: few; j_call: TRBJ1-1; v_call: TRBV20-1; d_call: TRBD1; cdr3_aa: CSARGWTGLSTEAFF; cdr3_nt: TGCAGTGCTAGAGGCTGGACAGGGCTGAGCACTGAAGCTTTCTTT
clone_size: -; j_call: TRBJ2-3; v_call: TRBV29-1; d_call: -; cdr3_aa: CSVMDGQGQDTQYF; cdr3_nt: TGCAGCGTTATGGATGGGCAGGGGCAAGATACGCAGTATTTT
clone_size: few; j_call: TRBJ1-6; v_call: TRBV15; d_call: TRBD1; cdr3_aa: CATSRVGTGDNSPLHF; cdr3_nt: TGTGCCACCAGCAGAGTAGGGACAGGGGATAATTCACCCCTCCACTTT
clone_size: -; j_call: TRBJ2-6; v_call: TRBV7-6; d_call: TRBD1; cdr3_aa: CASSYRDSYSGANVLTF; cdr3_nt: TGTGCCAGCAGCTACCGGGACAGTTACTCTGGGGCCAACGTCCTGACTTTC
clone_size: -; j_call: TRBJ1-2; v_call: TRBV27; d_call: -; cdr3_aa: CASSTPSRGTYGYTF; cdr3_nt: TGTGCCAGCAGTACCCCCTCTCGGGGAACATATGGCTACACCTTC
clone_size: -; j_call: TRBJ2-7; v_call: TRBV12-3/TRBV12-4; d_call: -; cdr3_aa: CASSRRPGLSYEQYF; cdr3_nt: TGTGCCAGCAGCCGTCGACCGGGACTTTCCTACGAGCAGTACTTC
clone_size: -; j_call: TRBJ2-4; v_call: TRBV5-1; d_call: -; cdr3_aa: CASSLEGPGNIQYF; cdr3_nt: TGCGCCAGCAGCTTGGAAGGGCCAGGAAACATTCAGTACTTC
clone_size: few; j_call: TRBJ2-6; v_call: TRBV6-5; d_call: -; cdr3_aa: CASSYRHISGANVLTF; cdr3_nt: TGTGCCAGCAGTTACCGACACATCTCTGGGGCCAACGTCCTGACTTTC